The 3 T cell receptor beta chains in this list originate from one sample, sequenced in a study of T-cell memory formation after mild COVID-19. TCRdb reprocessed the 5' RACE reads with MiXCR, giving one entry per CDR3 protein. This table holds 350,000 or so distinct CDR3 sequences, around 13% found once. Sequencing was done on a sample of PBMCs or a T cell subset sorted from them (not recorded which). The receptors shown here come from a man between 18 and 29 years old who had mild COVID-19 (a few samples of this study predate the infection). Cell type and time point are not known.

This clonotype has just a few counts. The V and J genes are TRBV10-3 and TRBJ2-2; tentatively, D is TRBD2 (5 bases). This CDR3 has 20 amino acids. The germline CDR1 and CDR2 sequences are ENHRY and SYGVKD. Trimming cost V 3 bases and J 3 bases, with 26 bases left between them. This CDR3 reads CAISDSSVKRPGSHTGELFF. For the CDR3, the DNA is TGTGCCATCAGTGACAGTTCCGTAAAAAGACCGGGGTCCCACACCGGGGAGCTGTTTTTT.

This clonotype has only a few counts. This sequence joins TRBV28 and TRBJ2-2; D not certain. Trimming removed 4 bases at V and 6 bases at J, with 15 bases between. The CDR3 loop spans 15 amino acids. Per the germline V gene, CDR1 is MDHEN and CDR2 is SYDVKM. CDR3 DNA: TGTGCCAGCAGTTCCCGAGGTGGGATTCCCGGGGAGCTGTTTTTT. Amino acids: CASSSRGGIPGELFF.

The chain has TRBV4-2 and TRBJ2-7, with D perhaps TRBD2 (6 bases). Germline V gene lookup returns CDR1 LGHNA and CDR2 YNFKEQ. V was shortened by 1 base and J by 1 base, with 17 bases between the two germline ends. CDR3 length equals 17 residues. CDR3 loop: CASSQALAGTSSYEQYV. The CDR3 region has the DNA TGTGCCAGCAGCCAAGCCTTGGCGGGGACCTCATCCTACGAGCAGTACGTC.